This T cell receptor beta chain appears in the sequencing data of a study of CXCR3-negative and CXCR3-positive naive CD8 T cells. CD45RO-CCR7+CD27+CD95- characterized naive CD8+ T cells. Study-wide results and limits: Both naive subsets had comparably high diversity; memory CD8+ cells much lower. The TRB CDR3s that CXCR3-positive naive cells carried were more hydrophobic than those of CXCR3-negative naive cells. TRBV-TRBJ usage was alike in naive CXCR3-negative and CXCR3-positive cells but differed in memory cells.

TRB cDNA was prepared as libraries by UMI-labeled 5' RACE. TCRdb reanalyzed the 5' RACE reads, giving one entry per CDR3 protein sequence and no DNA. The ten top clones account for approximately 0.29%, within a sample of 100,000 to 150,000 distinct CDR3 sequences. Worth noting for this clonotype: The antigen is not known.

The TCR sequence derives from a human donor in good health. Some clones in this sample may be carry-over from other donors' samples. Source material: naive CXCR3- CD8+ T cells from blood. Noted subset: CD45RO-CCR7+CD27+CD95- naive CD8+ T cells lacking CXCR3 (TNR3-).

This CDR3 reads CASGSSTGQANYGYTF. The chain recombines TRBV12-5 with TRBJ1-2; TCRdb designates TRBD1, a call that cannot be tested without DNA. The germline CDR1 and CDR2 sequences are LGHNT and FRNRAP. The CDR3 is 16 amino acids.